The 9 T cell receptor beta chains reported below all come from one sample, sequenced in a study of blood T cell repertoires in COVID-19. TCRdb keeps only in-frame clones here, not all; method: immunoSEQ multiplex PCR. The table includes some 200,000 clones, almost 80% detected once. Sequenced: peripheral blood. These receptors were obtained from a woman in her sixties or seventies with acute or convalescent COVID-19.

This chain links TRBV11-2 with TRBJ2-3; a weak D match, TRBD2 (7 bases). The V gene's germline CDR1 is SGHAT and CDR2 FQNNGV. This CDR3 comprises 18 residues. V was shortened by 5 bases and J by 1 base, with 22 bases between the two germline ends. Written as DNA, the CDR3 is TGTGCCAGCAGCCGAAAATCTAGGGGGGGCTACGGCACAGATACGCAGTATTTT. Encoded protein: CASSRKSRGGYGTDTQYF.

This clone was detected a few times. The DNA of the CDR3 is TGTGCCAGCAGCTTACAGGGGGCAGCCTACAATGAGCAGTTCTTC. Encoded protein: CASSLQGAAYNEQFF. This sequence joins TRBV5-5 and TRBJ2-1, with 9 positions matching TRBD1. V shed 2 bases and J 2 bases; nucleotides not matched to a gene: 2. Germline loops: CDR1 SGHKS, CDR2 YYEKEE (reference sequence). The CDR3 runs 15 residues.

The chain links TRBV14 to TRBJ1-6; D is uncertain. Germline V CDR1 and CDR2: SGHDN, FVKESK. With 1 base removed from V and 9 bases from J, the gap between germline ends came to 10 bases. The CDR3 has 14 amino acids. CDR3 coding DNA: TGTGCCAGCAGCCAAGGCGGTAATGGTTCACCCCTCCACTTT. Encoded protein: CASSQGGNGSPLHF.

In nucleotides, the CDR3 is TGCGCCAGCTATAGGGGGCAAAACCTTAATGTTGAGCAGTTCTTC. This gives the protein CASYRGQNLNVEQFF. The chain employs TRBV5-1 and TRBJ2-1, with 7 bases matching TRBD1. The CDR3 consists of 15 residues. Trimming cost V 7 bases and J 9 bases; bases outside gene matches: 16. The germline V gene encodes CDR1 SGHRS and CDR2 YFSETQ.

V and J are TRBV10-1 and TRBJ2-3; possible D gene TRBD2, 5 bases. The V gene lost 6 bases and the J gene lost 5 bases, with 18 bases spanning the gap. This CDR3 spans 15 amino acids. In germline, CDR1 is WNHNN, CDR2 SYGVQD (reference sequence). The CDR3 bases are TGCGCCAGCAGCGCGACGGCGGGCTCCCAAGATACGCAGTATTTT. Protein: CASSATAGSQDTQYF.

The chain uses TRBV4-1 and TRBJ2-2, with a tentative D call TRBD1 (5 bases). Germline V gene data show CDR1 as MGHRA and CDR2 as YSYEKL. The V gene lost 3 bases and the J gene lost 7 bases, with 18 bases spanning the gap. This CDR3 is 16 amino acids long. The CDR3 protein is CASSQYQGSSIGELFF. In DNA, the CDR3 is TGCGCCAGCAGCCAGTATCAGGGTTCTTCGATCGGGGAGCTGTTTTTT.

The chain carries TRBV19 and TRBJ2-6; TRBD1 aligns across 9 bases. Losses at the gene ends were 5 bases for V and 2 bases for J; bases not matched to a gene: 7. This CDR3 region has 17 residues. The germline V gene has CDR1 LNHDA and CDR2 SQIVND (reference sequence). The CDR3 reads CASSLTTGGAGANVLTF. The CDR3 coding sequence is TGTGCCAGTAGTCTCACTACAGGGGGCGCTGGGGCCAACGTCCTGACTTTC.

The chain is built from TRBV2 and TRBJ2-5; 11 bases match TRBD2. Germline V gene data show CDR1 as SNHLY and CDR2 as FYNNEI. V gave up 3 bases and J gave up 5 bases; unmatched junction bases: 5. This CDR3 has 15 residues. CDR3 DNA sequence: TGTGCCAGCAGTGAGCTACTAGCGGGAGCGGAGACCCAGTACTTC. Amino acids: CASSELLAGAETQYF.

J is TRBJ1-2 and V is TRBV9; TRBD1 agrees at 9 bases. Germline lookup yields CDR1 SGDLS and CDR2 YYNGEE. The trim removed 7 bases at V and 8 bases at J, leaving 12 bases unmatched. The CDR3 has 14 residues. CDR3 loop: CASSEIGTGKGYTF. The CDR3 DNA reads as TGTGCCAGCTCCGAGATCGGGACAGGGAAAGGCTACACCTTC. Supplemented by reference TRBV9 and TRBJ1-2, the full variable domain reads DSGVTQTPKHLITATGQRVTLRCSPRSGDLSVYWYQQSLDQGLQFLIQYYNGEERAKGNILERFSAQQFPDLHSELNLSSLELGDSALYFCASSEIGTGKGYTFGSGTRLTVV.